Each of the 22 T cell receptor beta chains below was sequenced from the same sample in a study of cytomegalovirus exposure and HLA in healthy donors. A multiplex PCR was run with 60 Vbeta primers and 13 Jbeta primers. Repertoires were generated with immunoSEQ multiplex PCR, while TCRdb's copy carries only in-frame clones and drops some. The table records about 160,000 clones, around 82% of them present only once. Sequenced: PBMCs. The source of these receptors is a male donor in good health and CMV-seronegative.

CDR3 protein: CASSGGDEQFF. The CDR3 DNA follows: TGTGCCAGCAGCGGAGGCGATGAGCAGTTCTTC. The chain couples TRBV9 to TRBJ2-1, with D hard to call. CDR3 size: 11 residues. CDR1 SGDLS and CDR2 YYNGEE come from the germline V gene. V was shortened by 3 bases and J by 8 bases, with 6 bases between the two germline ends.

The V gene is TRBV5-8, the J gene TRBJ2-2; 9 bases fit TRBD1. The CDR3 loop spans 15 amino acids. Germline CDR1 reads SGHTS; CDR2 reads YDEGEE. Losses at the gene ends were 4 bases for V and 2 bases for J; bases not matched to a gene: 3. The DNA of the CDR3 is TGTGCCAGCAGCCTGGGACAGGGCAACACCGGGGAGCTGTTTTTT. Translation: CASSLGQGNTGELFF.

The chain recombines TRBV7-3 with TRBJ1-2, with 9 bases aligning to TRBD1. Germline V gives CDR1 SGHTA, CDR2 FQGTGA. V trimming: 5 bases; J trimming: 8 bases; junction bases outside the gene matches: 9. This CDR3 region has 14 residues. The CDR3 DNA reads as TGTGCCAGCAGCCCAGAGGGACAGGGCTTCGGCTACACCTTC. As protein: CASSPEGQGFGYTF.

The rearrangement uses TRBV5-6 and TRBJ2-7, with D possibly matching TRBD1 (5 bases). The germline CDR1 and CDR2 sequences are SGHDT and YYEEEE. V shed 4 bases and J shed 3 bases, with 23 bases lying between them. CDR3 length equals 17 residues. CDR3 protein: CASSGQFRTGYLYEQYF. The CDR3 region has the DNA TGTGCCAGCAGCGGCCAGTTCAGAACAGGATATCTCTACGAGCAGTACTTC.

The V gene is TRBV5-6, the J gene TRBJ1-1, with a possible D match to TRBD1 (5 bases). The CDR3 sequence is 12 residues long. V dropped 4 bases and J dropped 9 bases, with 13 bases sitting between them. Germline assignment: CDR1 SGHDT and CDR2 YYEEEE. In DNA, the CDR3 is TGTGCCAGCAGCCAGGGCGGCTCAAAAGCTTTCTTT. Residues: CASSQGGSKAFF.

A word on this clone: At one end the junction does not follow the germline gene, possibly because of a read error. V usage is TRBV7-9 and J usage is TRBJ1-2, with D possibly matching TRBD1 (5 bases). Germline-derived CDR1 and CDR2 are SEHNR and FQNEAQ (reference sequence). CDR3 length equals 12 residues. The CDR3 spells CSSSLQGDGYTF. CDR3 DNA: TGTTCCAGCAGCCTGCAGGGTGATGGCTACACCTTC.

As for this clone: The germline gene is not matched at one end of the junction; a read error may be the cause. The J gene is TRBJ2-6, the V gene TRBV7-9; D is uncertain. The V gene's germline CDR1 is SEHNR and CDR2 FQNEAQ (reference sequence). This CDR3 contains 16 residues. The CDR3 protein is CSSSLDRGSGANVLTF. The CDR3 bases are TGTTCCAGCAGCTTAGATAGAGGATCTGGGGCCAACGTCCTGACTTTC.

This chain joins TRBV11-2 and TRBJ1-4, with a weak D call TRBD1 (6 bases). Germline V gene data show CDR1 as SGHAT and CDR2 as FQNNGV. CDR3 length equals 15 residues. Trimming left V 1 base short and J 8 bases short, with 14 bases between. The CDR3 DNA follows: TGTGCCAGCAGCTTAGGGCGGATAGGACAGGAAAAACTGTTTTTT. It encodes CASSLGRIGQEKLFF.

The CDR3 coding sequence is TGTGCCAGCAGCCAAGACCTGGGCCAGGGCTACGAGCAGTACTTC. Protein product: CASSQDLGQGYEQYF. The rearrangement links TRBV4-2 to TRBJ2-7; a weak D match, TRBD1 (5 bases). Germline V gives CDR1 LGHNA, CDR2 YNFKEQ. V was cut by 0 bases and J by 3 bases, with 12 bases left in between. The CDR3 extends over 15 amino acids.

This clone was recorded a few times. V gene TRBV6-5 combines with J gene TRBJ2-5; TRBD1 is a possible D gene (6 bases). Near its end, the DNA agrees better with TRBJ2-7, so the J call may be wrong. This CDR3 contains 14 residues. Germline values: CDR1 MNHEY, CDR2 SVGAGI. The chain's CDR3 is CASSYGTNSYEQYF. The CDR3 region has the DNA TGTGCCAGCAGTTACGGGACAAACTCCTACGAGCAGTACTTC.

The chain couples TRBV6-5 to TRBJ2-4, with D maybe TRBD1 (6 bases). Trimming cost V 2 bases and J 6 bases, with 11 bases left between them. This CDR3 has 14 amino acids. CDR1 is MNHEY and CDR2 is SVGAGI in the germline V gene. Written as DNA, the CDR3 is TGTGCCAGCAGTTACGGGCAGGGGATAAACATTCAGTACTTC. It is translated as CASSYGQGINIQYF.

This rearrangement joins TRBV11-2 to TRBJ2-7; possible D gene TRBD2, 5 bases. V was trimmed by 1 base and J by 7 bases, leaving 11 bases between them. This CDR3 spans 13 amino acids. CDR1 SGHAT and CDR2 FQNNGV come from the germline V gene. The DNA for the CDR3 is TGTGCCAGCAGCTTAGTTCGGGGATCAGAGCAGTACTTC. Protein product: CASSLVRGSEQYF.

The V and J genes are TRBV11-2 and TRBJ2-5; D is perhaps TRBD2 (6 bases). The CDR3 covers 14 residues. The germline V gene has CDR1 SGHAT and CDR2 FQNNGV. V was clipped by 5 bases and J by 3 bases, with 13 bases between them. This CDR3 is CASSPRLAEETQYF. For the CDR3, the DNA is TGTGCCAGCAGCCCCCGGTTAGCGGAAGAGACCCAGTACTTC.

The chain carries TRBV7-2 and TRBJ1-1; D is ambiguous. The V and J ends lost 1 base and 5 bases respectively, with 8 bases between them. The germline V gene has CDR1 SGHTA and CDR2 FQGNSA. This CDR3 spans 13 amino acids. The chain's CDR3 is CASSLGPETEAFF. DNA of the CDR3: TGTGCCAGCAGCTTAGGGCCGGAGACTGAAGCTTTCTTT.

This sequence joins TRBV5-1 and TRBJ2-5, with TRBD1 identical over 10 bases. The closer fit of TRBJ2-7 to the DNA end suggests the J call may be wrong. CDR1 SGHRS and CDR2 YFSETQ come from the germline V gene. The CDR3 has 15 amino acids. The CDR3 DNA reads TGCGCCAGCAGTTTAGGGACAGGGGCCGCCTACGAGCAGTACTTC. Its protein is CASSLGTGAAYEQYF.

The rearrangement joins TRBV5-1 to TRBJ2-7; a weak D match, TRBD1 (6 bases). The CDR3 covers 16 residues. V was pared by 0 bases and J by 2 bases, with 15 bases between. Germline V CDR1 and CDR2: SGHRS, YFSETQ. CDR3 nucleotide sequence: TGCGCCAGCAGCTTGGCCTCCTCAGGGGTACCCTACGAGCAGTACTTC. This gives the protein CASSLASSGVPYEQYF.

The chain employs TRBV14 and TRBJ1-2; D is unclear. The germline V gene has CDR1 SGHDN and CDR2 FVKESK. The CDR3 runs 15 residues. Trimming removed 4 bases at V and 0 bases at J, with 12 bases between. The CDR3 DNA is TGTGCCAGCAGCCTCGGACTTTTAGCTAACTATGGCTACACCTTC. As protein: CASSLGLLANYGYTF. The full variable domain, its missing parts supplied by reference TRBV14 and TRBJ1-2, is EAGVTQFPSHSVIEKGQTVTLRCDPISGHDNLYWYRRVMGKEIKFLLHFVKESKQDESGMPNNRFLAERTGGTYSTLKVQPAELEDSGVYFCASSLGLLANYGYTFGSGTRLTVV.

The chain employs TRBV19 and TRBJ2-6, with unresolved D. The CDR3 is 15 amino acids. In germline, CDR1 is LNHDA, CDR2 SQIVND (reference sequence). V shed 7 bases and J shed 0 bases, with 10 bases lying between them. CDR3 DNA: TGTGCCAGTATAGGCGGAAGCTCTGGGGCCAACGTCCTGACTTTC. Translation gives CASIGGSSGANVLTF.

This clone has only one observation. The chain couples TRBV5-4 to TRBJ1-1; a possible D gene is TRBD1 (5 bases). Per the germline V gene, CDR1 is SGHNT and CDR2 is YYREEE (reference sequence). V was clipped by 4 bases and J by 6 bases, with 16 bases between them. This CDR3 region has 14 residues. CDR3 sequence reads: CASSLVEPRAEAFF. The CDR3, as DNA: TGTGCCAGCAGCCTAGTTGAGCCCAGGGCTGAAGCTTTCTTT.

The chain links TRBV19 to TRBJ1-5, with 9 bases aligning to TRBD1. V was pared by 8 bases and J by 5 bases, with 4 bases of the junction left unmatched. This CDR3 is 13 amino acids long. Germline V gene data show CDR1 as LNHDA and CDR2 as SQIVND (reference sequence). The chain's CDR3 is CASDRGYDQPQHF. The DNA of the CDR3 is TGTGCCAGTGACAGGGGGTATGATCAGCCCCAGCATTTT.

This sequence joins TRBV5-1 and TRBJ2-5; TRBD1 might be the D (6 bases). CDR3 length: 14 residues. Trimming took off 4 bases at V and 4 bases at J, with 14 bases between the two ends. The germline gives CDR1 SGHRS, CDR2 YFSETQ. CDR3 sequence (DNA): TGCGCCAGCAGCGTTGACAGGTGGGGAGAGACCCAGTACTTC. Its protein is CASSVDRWGETQYF.

The chain recombines TRBV28 with TRBJ1-4, with TRBD1 identical over 9 bases. The J segment lost 8 bases and the V segment lost 5 bases, leaving 9 bases of the junction unmatched. Germline V gives CDR1 MDHEN, CDR2 SYDVKM. This CDR3 is built from 15 residues. The CDR3 DNA reads TGTGCCAGCAGTCCACCGGGACAGGGTGCGGAAAAACTGTTTTTT. Translating it yields CASSPPGQGAEKLFF.